This TCR beta chain came from a study of T cell responses to AZD1222 COVID-19 vaccine. Comment on this clone: What it recognizes is unknown.

Libraries were prepared by immunoSEQ multiplex PCR; TCRdb keeps only in-frame clonotypes and omits some of them. The sample records approximately 200,000 clones, roughly 90% being singletons. CDR1 and CDR2 (germline): KGHSH, LQKENI. Trimming pared 3 bases from V and 1 base from J, leaving 7 bases between. This CDR3 region has 13 residues. Study findings and constraints: At baseline, seropositivity was found in only six or seven AZD1222 recipients. Within unmutated variant regions lay the reported targets of nearly half of spike-specific TCRs.

The chain links TRBV18 to TRBJ2-7, with a tentative D call TRBD1 (5 bases). The receptor's source is an adult who received the AZD1222 COVID-19 vaccine. Here the sequenced sample was peripheral blood, taken 28 days after the second AZD1222 dose. Here the CDR3 reads CASSPDSSYEQYF. The CDR3 DNA sequence: TGTGCCAGCTCACCCGACAGTTCCTACGAGCAGTACTTC. The full variable domain, its missing parts supplied by reference TRBV18 and TRBJ2-7, is NAGVMQNPRHLVRRRGQEARLRCSPMKGHSHVYWYRQLPEEGLKFMVYLQKENIIDESGMPKERFSAEFPKEGPSILRIQQVVRGDSAAYFCASSPDSSYEQYFGPGTRLTVT.